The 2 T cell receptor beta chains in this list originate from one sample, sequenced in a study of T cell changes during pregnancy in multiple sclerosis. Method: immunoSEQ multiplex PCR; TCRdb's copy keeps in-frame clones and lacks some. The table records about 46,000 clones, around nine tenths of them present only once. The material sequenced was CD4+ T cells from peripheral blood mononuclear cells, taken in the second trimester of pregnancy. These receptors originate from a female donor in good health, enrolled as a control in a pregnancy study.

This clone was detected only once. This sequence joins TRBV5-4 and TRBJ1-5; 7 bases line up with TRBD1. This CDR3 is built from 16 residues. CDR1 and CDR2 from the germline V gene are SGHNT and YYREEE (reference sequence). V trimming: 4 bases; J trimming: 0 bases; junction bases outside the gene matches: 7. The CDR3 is CASSVGGQTSNQPQHF. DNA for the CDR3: TGTGCCAGCAGCGTTGGGGGACAGACTAGCAATCAGCCCCAGCATTTT.

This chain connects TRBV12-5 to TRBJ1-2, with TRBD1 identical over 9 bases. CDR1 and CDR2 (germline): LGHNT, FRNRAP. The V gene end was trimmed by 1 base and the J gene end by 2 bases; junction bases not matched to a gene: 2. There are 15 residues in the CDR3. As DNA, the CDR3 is TGTGCTAGTGGTTTGGGACAGGGGGGGAACTATGGCTACACCTTC. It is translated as CASGLGQGGNYGYTF.